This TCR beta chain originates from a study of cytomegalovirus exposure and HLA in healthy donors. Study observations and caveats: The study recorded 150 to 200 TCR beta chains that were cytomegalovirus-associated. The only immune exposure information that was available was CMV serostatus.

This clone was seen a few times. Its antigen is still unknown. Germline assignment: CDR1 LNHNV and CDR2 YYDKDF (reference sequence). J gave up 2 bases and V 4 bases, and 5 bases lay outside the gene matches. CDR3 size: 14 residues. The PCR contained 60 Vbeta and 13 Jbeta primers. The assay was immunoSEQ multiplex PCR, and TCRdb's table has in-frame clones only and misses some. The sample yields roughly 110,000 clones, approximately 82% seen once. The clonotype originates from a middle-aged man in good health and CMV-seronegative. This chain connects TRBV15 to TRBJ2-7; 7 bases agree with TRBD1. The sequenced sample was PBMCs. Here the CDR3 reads CATSIRQGAYEQYF. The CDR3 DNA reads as TGTGCCACCAGCATACGACAGGGCGCCTACGAGCAGTACTTC.